This passage covers 12 T cell receptor beta chains from one sample sequenced in a study of blood T cell repertoires in COVID-19. Assay used: immunoSEQ multiplex PCR; TCRdb lists only in-frame clones, some missing. The data show about 280,000 clones, around 85% seen once. The sequenced material came from PBMCs or T cells enriched from blood (not recorded which). These receptors all come from a woman between 50 and 59 years old who had recovered from COVID-19.

DNA of the CDR3: TGTGCCTGGGCTCGACAGGTAGGAGAGACCCAGTACTTC. Translating gives CAWARQVGETQYF. V is TRBV30 and J is TRBJ2-5, with D possibly TRBD1 on 6 matching bases. Germline V CDR1 and CDR2: GTSNPN, SVGIG (reference sequence). The V end was cut by 5 bases, the J end by 4 bases, with 14 bases between. This CDR3 has 13 residues.

This clone was seen just once. The V and J genes are TRBV7-2 and TRBJ2-3, with 8 bases fitting TRBD1. The length of the CDR3 is 15 residues. Unmatched junction bases numbered 9, after V lost 5 bases and J lost 5 bases. CDR1 SGHTA and CDR2 FQGNSA come from the germline V gene. Here the CDR3 reads CASSRAGGLKDTQYF. The CDR3 DNA sequence: TGTGCCAGCAGCCGGGCAGGGGGCTTGAAAGATACGCAGTATTTT.

This sequence joins TRBV7-2 and TRBJ1-5, with TRBD1 as a possible D gene (5 bases). This CDR3 spans 15 amino acids. Trimming removed 4 bases from V and 4 bases from J, with 14 bases in between. Germline CDR1 and CDR2: SGHTA and FQGNSA. This CDR3 reads CASSSDTQRNQPQHF. The CDR3 DNA follows: TGTGCCAGCAGCTCGGACACCCAACGAAATCAGCCCCAGCATTTT.

This clone showed up just a few times. The rearrangement uses TRBV5-5 and TRBJ1-2; no definite D call. Germline assignment: CDR1 SGHKS and CDR2 YYEKEE (reference sequence). The CDR3 is 14 residues long. V lost 1 base, J lost 4 bases, and 11 bases lay in between. CDR3 DNA: TGTGCCAGCAGCTTGCGGGGTTCCGTCTATGGCTACACCTTC. Translated, it gives CASSLRGSVYGYTF. Full variable domain (remainder filled in from reference TRBV5-5 and TRBJ1-2): DAGVTQSPTHLIKTRGQQVTLRCSPISGHKSVSWYQQVLGQGPQFIFQYYEKEERGRGNFPDRFSARQFPNYSSELNVNALLLGDSALYLCASSLRGSVYGYTFGSGTRLTVV.

The chain employs TRBV27 and TRBJ1-1; 12 bases map to TRBD1. This CDR3 is 18 amino acids long. CDR1 MNHEY and CDR2 SMNVEV come from the germline V gene (reference sequence). V lost 5 bases, J lost 6 bases, and 16 bases stayed unmatched. In DNA form, the CDR3 reads TGTGCCAGCAGTACAATACGGGGGGACAGGGGGCATCTTGCTGAAGCTTTCTTT. As protein: CASSTIRGDRGHLAEAFF.

The chain employs TRBV30 and TRBJ2-1; 14 bases map to TRBD2. This CDR3 is built from 15 residues. Germline CDR1 reads GTSNPN; CDR2 reads SVGIG (reference sequence). V lost 0 bases and J lost 9; bases outside the gene matches: 4. DNA of the CDR3: TGTGCCTGGAGTGTCGGGACTAGCGGGGGAGGTGAGCAGTTCTTC. It yields the protein CAWSVGTSGGGEQFF.

This sequence joins TRBV5-1 and TRBJ1-4, with D perhaps matching TRBD1 (5 bases). CDR3 length: 15 amino acids. Trimming cost V 0 bases and J 4 bases, with 10 bases left between them. Germline-derived CDR1 and CDR2 are SGHRS and YFSETQ. The CDR3 region has the DNA TGCGCCAGCAGCTTGGCTGGGGGGTTTAATGAAAAACTGTTTTTT. Its translation: CASSLAGGFNEKLFF.

The chain links TRBV2 to TRBJ2-7; D gene unclear. The V and J ends lost 9 bases and 1 base respectively, with 10 bases between them. The CDR3 spans 12 residues. Germline V gene lookup returns CDR1 SNHLY and CDR2 FYNNEI. The CDR3: CARRDSSYEQYF. The CDR3 coding sequence is TGTGCCAGGAGAGACTCGTCCTACGAGCAGTACTTC.

The CDR3 DNA reads TGTGCCAGCTCACCTGGCTCGGCTTTACTATACGAGCAGTACTTC. Translating it yields CASSPGSALLYEQYF. The chain carries TRBV18 and TRBJ2-7; no clear D. V dropped 3 bases and J dropped 4 bases, with 16 bases sitting between them. CDR1 KGHSH and CDR2 LQKENI come from the germline V gene. The CDR3 has 15 amino acids.

This clone has a handful of counts. This chain links TRBV29-1 with TRBJ1-2, with D possibly TRBD1 on 6 matching bases. V lost 7 bases to trimming and J lost 3 bases, with 15 bases between them. Germline-derived CDR1 and CDR2 are SQVTM and ANQGSEA. The CDR3 runs to 13 residues. CDR3 amino acids: CSAGGGADYGYTF. The CDR3 coding sequence is TGCAGCGCTGGGGGGGGCGCCGACTATGGCTACACCTTC.

V is TRBV12-3 or TRBV12-4 and J is TRBJ1-2; 7 positions match TRBD1. V lost 5 bases and J lost 8; bases outside the gene matches: 8. This CDR3 spans 13 amino acids. CDR3 protein: CASSPQGYRGYTF. In nucleotides, the CDR3 is TGTGCCAGCAGTCCACAGGGGTATCGGGGCTACACCTTC.

The rearrangement joins TRBV5-4 to TRBJ2-6, with 8 bases identical to TRBD1. CDR1 SGHNT and CDR2 YYREEE come from the germline V gene (reference sequence). CDR3 length equals 17 residues. V lost 0 bases to trimming and J lost 4 bases; unmatched junction nucleotides: 6. CDR3 nucleotides: TGTGCCAGCAGCTTGGCAGGGGGCGCTTACGGGGCCAACGTCCTGACTTTC. Translation gives CASSLAGGAYGANVLTF.